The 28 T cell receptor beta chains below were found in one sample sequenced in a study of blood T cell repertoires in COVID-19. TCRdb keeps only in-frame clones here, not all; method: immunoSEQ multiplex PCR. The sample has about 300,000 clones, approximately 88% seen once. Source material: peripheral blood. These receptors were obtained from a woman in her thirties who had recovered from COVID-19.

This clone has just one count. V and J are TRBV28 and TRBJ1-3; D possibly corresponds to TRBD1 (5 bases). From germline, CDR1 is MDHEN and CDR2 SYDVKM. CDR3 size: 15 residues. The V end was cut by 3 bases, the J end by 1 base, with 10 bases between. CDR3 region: CASSFGGKSGNTIYF. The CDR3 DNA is TGTGCCAGCAGTTTTGGGGGGAAATCTGGAAACACCATATATTTT.

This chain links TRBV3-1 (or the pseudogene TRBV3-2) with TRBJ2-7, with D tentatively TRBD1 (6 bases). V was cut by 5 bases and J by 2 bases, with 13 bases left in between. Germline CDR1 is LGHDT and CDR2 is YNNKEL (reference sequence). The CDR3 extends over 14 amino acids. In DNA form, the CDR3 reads TGTGCCAGCAGCGTCGGTCAGGGGACCTACGAGCAGTACTTC. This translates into CASSVGQGTYEQYF.

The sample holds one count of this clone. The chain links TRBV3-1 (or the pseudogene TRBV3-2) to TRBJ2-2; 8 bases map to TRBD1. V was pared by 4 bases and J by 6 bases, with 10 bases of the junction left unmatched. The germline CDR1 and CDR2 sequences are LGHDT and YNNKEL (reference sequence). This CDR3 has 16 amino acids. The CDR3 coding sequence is TGTGCCAGCAGCCTACAACCGACAGGGGTCGCCGGGGAGCTGTTTTTT. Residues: CASSLQPTGVAGELFF.

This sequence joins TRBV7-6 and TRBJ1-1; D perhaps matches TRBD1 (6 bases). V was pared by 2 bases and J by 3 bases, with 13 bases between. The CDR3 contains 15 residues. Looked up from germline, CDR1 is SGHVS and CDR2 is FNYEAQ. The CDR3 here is CASSLRGSMDTEAFF. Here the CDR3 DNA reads TGTGCCAGCAGCTTAAGGGGGTCAATGGACACTGAAGCTTTCTTT.

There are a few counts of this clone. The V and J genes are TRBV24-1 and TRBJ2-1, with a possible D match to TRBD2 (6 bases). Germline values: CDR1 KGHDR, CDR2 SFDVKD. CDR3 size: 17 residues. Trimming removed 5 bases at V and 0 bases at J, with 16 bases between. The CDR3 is CATSAPGRGDSYNEQFF. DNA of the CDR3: TGTGCCACCAGTGCCCCCGGGCGGGGAGACTCCTACAATGAGCAGTTCTTC.

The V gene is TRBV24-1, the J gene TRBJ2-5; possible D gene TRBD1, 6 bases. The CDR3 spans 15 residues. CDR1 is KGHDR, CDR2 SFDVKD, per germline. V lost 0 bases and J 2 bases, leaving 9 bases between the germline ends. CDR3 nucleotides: TGTGCCACCAGTGATTTGTACAGGGAGCAAGAGACCCAGTACTTC. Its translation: CATSDLYREQETQYF.

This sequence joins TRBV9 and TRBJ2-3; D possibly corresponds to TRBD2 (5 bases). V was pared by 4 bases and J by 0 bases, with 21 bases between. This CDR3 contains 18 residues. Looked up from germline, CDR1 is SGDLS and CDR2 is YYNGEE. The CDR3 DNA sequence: TGTGCCAGCAGCTCAAAACCCGGAGGAGCGGCTAGCACAGATACGCAGTATTTT. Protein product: CASSSKPGGAASTDTQYF.

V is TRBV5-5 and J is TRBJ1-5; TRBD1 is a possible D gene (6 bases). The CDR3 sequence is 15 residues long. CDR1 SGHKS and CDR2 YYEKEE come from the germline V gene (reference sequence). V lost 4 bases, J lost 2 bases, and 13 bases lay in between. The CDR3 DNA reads TGTGCCAGCAGCCAGGACAGTCTTCGCAATCAGCCCCAGCATTTT. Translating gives CASSQDSLRNQPQHF.

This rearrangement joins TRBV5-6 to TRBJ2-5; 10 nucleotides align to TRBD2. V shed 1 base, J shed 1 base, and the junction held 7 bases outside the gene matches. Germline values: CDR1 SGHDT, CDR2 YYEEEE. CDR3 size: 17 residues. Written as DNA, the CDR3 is TGTGCCAGCAGCTTGCATCTAGCGGGGGCCCTCCAAGAGACCCAGTACTTC. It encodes CASSLHLAGALQETQYF.

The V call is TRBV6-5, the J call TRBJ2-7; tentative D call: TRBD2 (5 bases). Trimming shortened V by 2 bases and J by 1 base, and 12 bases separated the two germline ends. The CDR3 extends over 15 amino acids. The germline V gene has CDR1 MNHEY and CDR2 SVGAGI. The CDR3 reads CASSYGYGLSYEQYF. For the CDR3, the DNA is TGTGCCAGCAGTTACGGATATGGACTTTCCTACGAGCAGTACTTC.

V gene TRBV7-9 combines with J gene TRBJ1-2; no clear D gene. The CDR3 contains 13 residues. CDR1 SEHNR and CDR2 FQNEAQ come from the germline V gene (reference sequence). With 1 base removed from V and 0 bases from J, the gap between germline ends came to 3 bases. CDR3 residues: CASSLGPNYGYTF. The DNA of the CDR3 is TGTGCCAGCAGCTTAGGGCCTAACTATGGCTACACCTTC.

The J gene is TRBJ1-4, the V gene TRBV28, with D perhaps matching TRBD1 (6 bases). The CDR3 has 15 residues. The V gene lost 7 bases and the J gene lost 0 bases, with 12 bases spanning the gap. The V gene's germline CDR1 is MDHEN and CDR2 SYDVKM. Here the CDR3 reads CASMETGATNEKLFF. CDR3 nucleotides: TGTGCCAGCATGGAGACAGGTGCAACTAATGAAAAACTGTTTTTT.

CDR3 nucleotides: TGTGCCAGCTCACCCCCGGGACTTATTTACGAGCAGTACTTC. Its translation is CASSPPGLIYEQYF. The chain combines TRBV18 with TRBJ2-7; D might be TRBD2 (6 bases). V gave up 3 bases and J gave up 4 bases, with 13 bases separating them. CDR1 and CDR2 from the germline V gene are KGHSH and LQKENI. The CDR3 covers 14 residues.

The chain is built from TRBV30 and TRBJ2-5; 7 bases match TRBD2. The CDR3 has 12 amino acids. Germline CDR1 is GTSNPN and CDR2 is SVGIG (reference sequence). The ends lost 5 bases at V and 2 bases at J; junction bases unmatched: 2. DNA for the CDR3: TGTGCCTGGGGGGGGGAACAAGAGACCCAGTACTTC. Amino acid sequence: CAWGGEQETQYF.

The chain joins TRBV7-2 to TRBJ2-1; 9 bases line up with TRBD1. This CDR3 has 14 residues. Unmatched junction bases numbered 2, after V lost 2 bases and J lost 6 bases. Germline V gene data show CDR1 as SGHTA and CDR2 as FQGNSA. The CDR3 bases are TGTGCCAGCAGCTTACTACAGGGGGCCAATGAGCAGTTCTTC. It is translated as CASSLLQGANEQFF.

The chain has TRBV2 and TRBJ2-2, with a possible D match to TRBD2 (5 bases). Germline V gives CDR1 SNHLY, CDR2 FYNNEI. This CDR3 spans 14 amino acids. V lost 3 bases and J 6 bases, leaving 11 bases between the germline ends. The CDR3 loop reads CASSDPTSSGELFF. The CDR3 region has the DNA TGTGCCAGCAGTGATCCCACTAGTTCCGGGGAGCTGTTTTTT.

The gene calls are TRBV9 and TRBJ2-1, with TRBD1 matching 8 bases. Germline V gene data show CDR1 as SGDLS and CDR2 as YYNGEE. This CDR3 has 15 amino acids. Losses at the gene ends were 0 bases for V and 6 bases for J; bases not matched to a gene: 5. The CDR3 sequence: CASSVGGGQGNEQFF. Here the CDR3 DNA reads TGTGCCAGCAGCGTAGGAGGTGGACAGGGCAATGAGCAGTTCTTC. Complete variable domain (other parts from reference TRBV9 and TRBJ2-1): DSGVTQTPKHLITATGQRVTLRCSPRSGDLSVYWYQQSLDQGLQFLIQYYNGEERAKGNILERFSAQQFPDLHSELNLSSLELGDSALYFCASSVGGGQGNEQFFGPGTRLTVL.

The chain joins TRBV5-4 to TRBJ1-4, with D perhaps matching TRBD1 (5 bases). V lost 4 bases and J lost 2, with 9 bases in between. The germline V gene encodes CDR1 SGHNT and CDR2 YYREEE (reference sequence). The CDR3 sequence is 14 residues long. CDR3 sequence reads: CASSRRGTNEKLFF. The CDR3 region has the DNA TGTGCCAGCAGCCGGCGGGGCACTAATGAAAAACTGTTTTTT. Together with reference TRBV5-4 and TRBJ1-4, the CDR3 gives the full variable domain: ETGVTQSPTHLIKTRGQQVTLRCSSQSGHNTVSWYQQALGQGPQFIFQYYREEENGRGNFPPRFSGLQFPNYSSELNVNALELDDSALYLCASSRRGTNEKLFFGSGTQLSVL.

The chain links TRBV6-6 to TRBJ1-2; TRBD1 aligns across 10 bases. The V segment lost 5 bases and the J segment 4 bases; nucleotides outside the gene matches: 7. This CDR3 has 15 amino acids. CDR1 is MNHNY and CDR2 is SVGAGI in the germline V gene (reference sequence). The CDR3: CASSPPRDRGYGYTF. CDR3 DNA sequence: TGTGCCAGCAGTCCCCCACGGGACAGGGGCTATGGCTACACCTTC.

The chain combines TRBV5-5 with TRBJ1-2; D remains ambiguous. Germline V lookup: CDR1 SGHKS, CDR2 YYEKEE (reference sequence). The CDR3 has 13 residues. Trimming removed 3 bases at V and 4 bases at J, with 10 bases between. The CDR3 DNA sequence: TGTGCCAGCAGCTCCCGGGGTGGCTATGGCTACACCTTC. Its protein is CASSSRGGYGYTF.

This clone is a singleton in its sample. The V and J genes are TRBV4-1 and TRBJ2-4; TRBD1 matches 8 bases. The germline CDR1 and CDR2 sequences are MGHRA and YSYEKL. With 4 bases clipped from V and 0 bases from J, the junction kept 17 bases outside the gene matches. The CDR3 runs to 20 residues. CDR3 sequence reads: CASSLSGGRGRSLAKNIQYF. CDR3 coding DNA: TGCGCCAGCAGCCTCTCGGGCGGCAGGGGGCGGTCTCTAGCCAAAAACATTCAGTACTTC.

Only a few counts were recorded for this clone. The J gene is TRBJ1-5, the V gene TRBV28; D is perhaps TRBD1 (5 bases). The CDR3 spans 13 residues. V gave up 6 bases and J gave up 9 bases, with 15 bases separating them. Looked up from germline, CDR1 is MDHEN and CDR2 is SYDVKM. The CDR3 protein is CASSLGPGRPQHF. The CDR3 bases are TGTGCCAGCAGCCTCGGTCCAGGGCGGCCCCAGCATTTT.

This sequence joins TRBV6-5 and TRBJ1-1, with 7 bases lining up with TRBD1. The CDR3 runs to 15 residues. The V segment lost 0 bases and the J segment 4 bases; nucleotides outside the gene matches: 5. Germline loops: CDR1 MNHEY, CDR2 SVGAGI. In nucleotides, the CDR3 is TGTGCCAGCAGTTACTCCATGGACAGGACCACTGAAGCTTTCTTT. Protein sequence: CASSYSMDRTTEAFF.

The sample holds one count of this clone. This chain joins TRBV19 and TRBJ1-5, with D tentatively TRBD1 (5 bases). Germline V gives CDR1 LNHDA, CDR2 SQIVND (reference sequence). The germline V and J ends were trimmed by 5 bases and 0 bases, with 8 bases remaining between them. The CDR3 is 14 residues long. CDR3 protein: CASSLTDSNQPQHF. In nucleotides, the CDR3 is TGTGCCAGTAGTTTGACAGATAGCAATCAGCCCCAGCATTTT.

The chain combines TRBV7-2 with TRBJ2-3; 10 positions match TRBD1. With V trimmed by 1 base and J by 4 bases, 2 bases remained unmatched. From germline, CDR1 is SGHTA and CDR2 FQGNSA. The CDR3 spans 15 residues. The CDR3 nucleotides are TGTGCCAGCAGCTTAGGGGACAGGGGAGCAGATACGCAGTATTTT. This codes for CASSLGDRGADTQYF.

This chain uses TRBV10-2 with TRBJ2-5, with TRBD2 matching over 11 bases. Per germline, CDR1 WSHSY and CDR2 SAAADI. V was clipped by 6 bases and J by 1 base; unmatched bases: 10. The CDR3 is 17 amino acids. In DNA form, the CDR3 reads TGCGCCAGCAGCCTCGGGGTAGCGGGGGGGTTCCAAGAGACCCAGTACTTC. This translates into CASSLGVAGGFQETQYF.

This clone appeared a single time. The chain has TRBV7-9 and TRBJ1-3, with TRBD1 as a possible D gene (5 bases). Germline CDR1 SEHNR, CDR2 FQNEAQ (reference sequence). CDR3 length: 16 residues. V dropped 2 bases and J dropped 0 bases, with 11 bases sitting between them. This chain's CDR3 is CASSLLDTLSGNTIYF. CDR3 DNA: TGTGCCAGCAGCTTACTGGACACCCTCTCTGGAAACACCATATATTTT.

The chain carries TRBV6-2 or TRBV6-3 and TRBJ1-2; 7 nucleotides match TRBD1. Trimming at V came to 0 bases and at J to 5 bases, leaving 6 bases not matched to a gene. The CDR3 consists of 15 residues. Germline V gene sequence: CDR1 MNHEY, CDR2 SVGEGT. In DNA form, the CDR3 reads TGTGCCAGCAGTTACTCGATTGGGGACAGTTATGGCTACACCTTC. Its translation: CASSYSIGDSYGYTF.